These T cell receptor beta chains were read from a single sample in a study of T cell clones after liver transplantation. Method: immunoSEQ multiplex PCR; TCRdb's copy keeps in-frame clones and lacks some. The sample has tens of thousands of clones, around 84% seen once. The sequences come from CD4+ T cells from blood, collected before liver transplant. The receptors were sampled from a human donor who received a liver transplant. Each CDR3 is given with its conserved first and last residue. Each record gives: clone size, J gene, V gene, D gene, CDR3 DNA, CDR3 protein. The D gene is left open where the match is weak. Clone size is shown for a subset of rows, as once, few, many or a class of expanded clone.

>NA|TRBJ2-1|TRBV5-6|NA
TGTGCCAGCAGCTTGGTGGTAGCTGAGCAGTTCTTC
CASSLVVAEQFF
>NA|TRBJ2-1|TRBV4-3|TRBD2
TGCGCCAGCAGCCAAGAGACTAGCGGGGGTTACAATGAGCAGTTCTTC
CASSQETSGGYNEQFF
>NA|TRBJ2-3|TRBV7-2|NA
TGTGCCAGCAGCTTAGCCTTTACCGGGGTCACAGATACGCAGTATTTT
CASSLAFTGVTDTQYF
>NA|TRBJ1-5|TRBV11-2|NA
TGTGCCAGCAGCCTCAACATCAGACAGCTTAGCAATCAGCCCCAGCATTTT
CASSLNIRQLSNQPQHF
>NA|TRBJ2-3|TRBV5-1|NA
TGCGCCAGCACCACCGGCACAGATACGCAGTATTTT
CASTTGTDTQYF
>NA|TRBJ2-7|TRBV6-6|TRBD2
TGTGCCAGCAGTTACTCGACTAGCGCTAGCTACGAGCAGTACTTC
CASSYSTSASYEQYF
>NA|TRBJ2-1|TRBV5-1|TRBD2
TGCGCCAGCAGTTTTGGACTAGCGGGAGCTCGTGAGCAGTTCTTC
CASSFGLAGAREQFF
>NA|TRBJ2-5|TRBV7-2|NA
TGTGCCAGCAGCCCCCGGTCCGGGGTAGAGACCCAGTACTTC
CASSPRSGVETQYF
>NA|TRBJ2-7|TRBV6-5|TRBD1
TGTGCCAGCAGTTACTCCTCCGGGACAGTTTACGAGCAGTACTTC
CASSYSSGTVYEQYF
>once|TRBJ1-1|TRBV28|NA
TGTGCCAGCAGTTTCCCCCGCCCGACAGGAACCGAAGCTTTCTTT
CASSFPRPTGTEAFF
>NA|TRBJ2-7|TRBV18|TRBD1
TGTGCCAGCTCACCAGGGGTAACAACAGGGGGAGACGAGCAGTACTTC
CASSPGVTTGGDEQYF
>NA|TRBJ2-7|TRBV5-4|TRBD2
TGTGCCAGCAGCGGCCCCTTGGGGAGGGACTACGAGCAGTACTTC
CASSGPLGRDYEQYF
>once|TRBJ2-3|TRBV6-6|TRBD2
TGTGCCAGCACCACGGGGGGGAGGGCGAATACGCAGTATTTT
CASTTGGRANTQYF
>NA|TRBJ2-7|TRBV2|TRBD1
TGTGCCAGCAGAGGACAGGGGGCCTACGAGCAGTACTTC
CASRGQGAYEQYF
>NA|TRBJ1-4|TRBV7-2|NA
TGTGCCAGCAGCTTAGCGACAGGCCCCAATGAAAAACTGTTTTTT
CASSLATGPNEKLFF
>NA|TRBJ2-2|TRBV19|TRBD1
TGTGCCAGTAGAAGACAGGGCTCCACCGGGGAGCTGTTTTTT
CASRRQGSTGELFF
>few|TRBJ1-6|TRBV28|NA
TGTGCCAGCAGTTTATTAGGGGGGTATAATTCACCCCTCCACTTT
CASSLLGGYNSPLHF
>NA|TRBJ2-7|TRBV5-1|NA
TGCGCCAGCAGCTTGGGGTGGCAGGCCTCCTACGAGCAGTACTTC
CASSLGWQASYEQYF
>NA|TRBJ2-1|TRBV7-2|NA
TGTGCCAGCAGCTTACTCCACTCCTACAATGAGCAGTTCTTC
CASSLLHSYNEQFF
>NA|TRBJ2-2|TRBV28|TRBD2
TGTGCCAGCACTCCGGGGGGGAACACCGGGGAGCTGTTTTTT
CASTPGGNTGELFF
>NA|TRBJ1-5|TRBV18|NA
TGTGCCAGCTCACCAGGGCGGGACAATCAGCCCCAGCATTTT
CASSPGRDNQPQHF
>NA|TRBJ2-3|TRBV7-9|NA
TGTGCCAGCAGCTTAGGTGGGAGTGGAGTAGATACGCAGTATTTT
CASSLGGSGVDTQYF
>NA|TRBJ2-7|TRBV7-9|TRBD2
TGTGCCACCACGGGGGGGGATTCTGCCTACGAGCAGTACTTC
CATTGGDSAYEQYF
>NA|TRBJ1-2|TRBV7-9|TRBD1
TGTGCCAGCAGCTTATCGACAGGGGGCCTTAACTATGGCTACACCTTC
CASSLSTGGLNYGYTF
>once|TRBJ1-4|TRBV4-1|NA
TGCGCCAGCAGCCAAAGGTTGGGGGGGTCCACTAATGAAAAACTGTTTTTT
CASSQRLGGSTNEKLFF
>once|TRBJ1-2|TRBV11-2|NA
TGTGCCAGCAGCTTAGCCCTCGGGGGTAAGGGCTACACCTTC
CASSLALGGKGYTF
>NA|TRBJ1-2|TRBV28|TRBD1
TGTGCCAGCAGTTTGGGGGACGACAGGGAATGGAGGACCTTC
CASSLGDDREWRTF
>NA|TRBJ1-6|TRBV14|NA
TGTGCCAGCAGCCAAGTCCCCGGCTACGAGTACTTT
CASSQVPGYEYF
>few|TRBJ1-2|TRBV12-5|TRBD1
TGTGCTAGTGGTGATCTACAGGGGTGGTATGGCTACACCTTC
CASGDLQGWYGYTF
>NA|TRBJ1-5|TRBV28|NA
TGTGCCAGCAGTTTAGAGGAACTCAGCAATCAGCCCCAGCATTTT
CASSLEELSNQPQHF
>NA|TRBJ2-7|TRBV7-2|NA
TGTGCCAGCAGCTTACCAGGTTTTTACGAGCAGTACTTC
CASSLPGFYEQYF
>NA|TRBJ2-3|TRBV14|NA
TGTGCCAGCAGCCAAGCAGATACGCAGTATTTT
CASSQADTQYF
>many|TRBJ2-3|TRBV7-2|NA
TGTGCCAGCAGCTTCTTAAGCAGAGTCACAGATACGCAGTATTTT
CASSFLSRVTDTQYF
>NA|TRBJ1-5|TRBV27|NA
TGTGCCAGCAGTTTAACCCCGGCGACCGGGCAGGGCAATCAGCCCCAGCATTTT
CASSLTPATGQGNQPQHF
>NA|TRBJ1-4|TRBV29-1|NA
TGCAGCGTTGAGGGGGGGGCTGGGGAAAAACTGTTTTTT
CSVEGGAGEKLFF
>NA|TRBJ2-7|TRBV6-5|NA
TGTGCCAGCAGTACCCCTGGTTACGAGCAGTACTTC
CASSTPGYEQYF
>few|TRBJ2-7|TRBV23-1|TRBD2
TGCGCCAGCAGTCGAAGGCGTCAAATGGGGGGGTCCCACGAGCAGTACTTC
CASSRRRQMGGSHEQYF
>NA|TRBJ2-7|TRBV10-3|TRBD2
TGTGCCAGCAGGGCTAGCGGGGCCTACGAGCAGTACTTC
CASRASGAYEQYF
>NA|TRBJ2-5|TRBV4-3|TRBD2
TGCGCCAGCAGCCAAAATATCGGGGGGGAAGAGACCCAGTACTTC
CASSQNIGGEETQYF
>NA|TRBJ1-1|TRBV5-1|NA
TGCGCCAGCAGCTCACAGGGGAACACTGAAGCTTTCTTT
CASSSQGNTEAFF
>NA|TRBJ2-5|TRBV27|NA
TGTGCCAGCAGTGCTGGACCTAGGAGGGGAGAGACCCAGTACTTC
CASSAGPRRGETQYF
>NA|TRBJ1-1|TRBV7-2|NA
TGTGCCAGCAGCCCCGGAGGTGGCAGGGGATTCTCTGCTGAAGCTTTCTTT
CASSPGGGRGFSAEAFF
>NA|TRBJ1-1|TRBV7-3|NA
TGTGCCAGCAGCTCCTCCCCGGGAGGAGGGGACACTGAAGCTTTCTTT
CASSSSPGGGDTEAFF
>once|TRBJ1-4|TRBV6-1|NA
TGTGCCAGCGGAACGGCGGATGAAAAACTGTTTTTT
CASGTADEKLFF
>NA|TRBJ1-5|TRBV14|TRBD1
TGTGCCAGCAGCCAAGGGACAGGGGCAAATCAGCCCCAGCATTTT
CASSQGTGANQPQHF
>once|TRBJ1-1|TRBV6-6|NA
TGTGCCAGCAGTTACTTGGACAGTAACACTGAAGCTTTCTTT
CASSYLDSNTEAFF
>NA|TRBJ1-2|TRBV28|NA
TGTGCCAGCAGCCGTTCCGACTACACCTTC
CASSRSDYTF
>few|TRBJ1-5|TRBV30|NA
TGTGCCTGGAGTACCCAGGGGCGTCAGCCCCAGCATTTT
CAWSTQGRQPQHF
>NA|TRBJ2-5|TRBV28|NA
TGTGCCAGCACCGGGTCCCTGGGGGCGGGGGAGACCCAGTACTTC
CASTGSLGAGETQYF
>many|TRBJ1-1|TRBV2|NA
TGTGCCAGCAGTGACCGGGGGGCGGTCAGTGTCACTGAAGCTTTCTTT
CASSDRGAVSVTEAFF
>NA|TRBJ2-1|TRBV7-2|NA
TGTGCCAGCAGCTTAGGACTGAACAATGAGCAGTTCTTC
CASSLGLNNEQFF
>NA|TRBJ1-4|TRBV10-2|NA
TGCGCCAGCAGTCCGAGAGACAGGACTAATGAAAAACTGTTTTTT
CASSPRDRTNEKLFF
>NA|TRBJ1-5|TRBV7-2|TRBD1
TGTGCCAGCAGCCCCCCCCCACAGGGGGCAGGTCAGCCCCAGCATTTT
CASSPPPQGAGQPQHF